This TCR beta chain stems from a study of spatial heterogeneity in lung cancer (dated by TCRdb to about 2019). Some background on the complete study: More beta-chain than alpha-chain transcripts were consistently detected, likely reflecting higher beta-chain transcript abundance. In the raw uncorrected reads, each unique combination of TCR and UMI appeared more than ten times on average. In non-small cell lung cancer, the study made a quantitative comparison of TCR alpha and beta repertoires among multiple tumor regions, matched nontumor lung and blood. The study linked features of the TCR repertoire to counts of nonsynonymous mutations, which were determined by whole-exome sequencing of tumor tissue. Both alpha and beta chains were TCR-sequenced in approximately 220 tumor regions, roughly 70 matched nontumor lung samples and around 50 PBMC samples obtained at surgery. General findings and caveats noted by the study authors: Ubiquitous expanded tumor TCRs were detected in blood more often at tumor resection than at routine follow-up. Additional single-cell paired TCR alpha and beta sequencing was considered necessary to confirm, at a functional level, the hypothesis that regional TCRs recognize regional mutations.

This clonotype was found many times. Its antigen is not yet known. No qualities accompany the bases; no much larger clone lies one base away. Libraries were built with 5' RACE. Sequencing used a NextSeq 500. To allow correction of PCR and sequencing errors, the TCR library protocol tagged every TCR cDNA molecule with a unique molecular identifier. The authors' pipeline ran thus. TCR identification, UMI-based error correction and CDR3 extraction were all carried out with Decombinator tools. Expanded TCRs were defined as those above a frequency of 2 per 1,000, corresponding to the top 1% of the tumor frequency distribution. Each repertoire was subsampled 100 times to 5,000 TCRs, after which Renyi diversity was computed with the R vegan package. CDR3 similarity networks were built from amino acid triplet string-kernel similarity, connecting CDR3s with pairwise similarity above 0.82. The public reads were reanalyzed by TCRdb: fastp trimming at Q25, MiXCR alignment, in-frame beta chains only. Rows are combined by CDR3 protein, so each entry shows the most common genes and DNA. What appears here as the V and J calls and clone size reflects TCRdb's work, not the paper's. The sample includes about 21,000 distinct CDR3 sequences, with under 5.5% observed a single time. In total, the top ten clones hold around 7.4% of the sample.

The time point tag for this specimen amounts to: sample taken at primary tumor resection. The donors were 70 or so patients from the lung TRACERx cohort who had early-stage, untreated non-small cell lung cancer. TCR sequencing used whole RNA extracted from tumor and nontumor lung tissue, or from cryopreserved PBMC samples, without cell sorting. A patient was chosen for TCR sequencing only when enough RNA was available from at least two tumor regions. The sample here was PBMCs, taken at surgery. The clonotype originates from a male donor with early-stage non-small cell lung cancer.

The CDR3 protein sequence reads: CASSRSGTYLPGEQFF. The sequenced DNA is TGTGCCAGCAGTCGGAGCGGGACCTATTTACCGGGGGAGCAGTTCTTC. The rearranged chain carries TRBV6-5 and TRBJ2-1; 7 bases in the junction line up with TRBD2. Inclusive of the bounding cysteine and phenylalanine, the CDR3 is 16 residues long. CDR3 DNA only is kept here, 48 bases in frame from base 1. Reading the germline V gene gives CDR1 MNHEY and CDR2 SVGAGI. The germline V and J ends show losses of 5 bases and 10 bases respectively, and no gene match explains 17 bases of the junction.